This T cell receptor beta chain originates from a study of blood T cells in healthy people across ages. The CDR3 sequence is 16 residues long. The V gene's germline CDR1 is DFQATT and CDR2 SNEGSKA (reference sequence). Trimming shortened V by 0 bases and J by 1 base, and 10 bases separated the two germline ends. Primers used in a second PCR of about 7 to 11 cycles were a sample-barcoded 5' primer and a J-beta primer mix. TCRdb reprocessed the 5' RACE reads with MiXCR, giving one entry per CDR3 protein. Counted here are 600,000 to 1,000,000 distinct CDR3 sequences, around 25% occurring once; the ten biggest clones make up 3% to 4.5%. This clonotype was picked up a small number of times. The same data also went into a second study, on T cells of mothers and their children. In that study: The donor cohort consisted of three healthy Caucasian mothers and their six children.

This sequence joins TRBV20-1 and TRBJ1-6; D is unresolved. The TCR sequence derives from a boy younger than 18 in good health. The material sequenced was blood. CDR3 sequence reads: CSAREPVGSYNSPLHF. CDR3 DNA: TGCAGTGCTAGAGAACCCGTTGGGTCCTATAATTCACCCCTCCACTTT.